The T cell receptor (beta chain) under discussion was sequenced for a study of long-term antiretroviral therapy in people with HIV. Trimming shortened V by 2 bases and J by 6 bases, and 11 bases separated the two germline ends. CDR1 and CDR2 from the germline V gene are SGHTA and FQGNSA. The CDR3 length is 14 residues. Sequencing relied on immunoSEQ assay v3.0, run at survey level. TCRdb keeps only in-frame clones here, not all; method: immunoSEQ multiplex PCR. The sample has roughly 5,700 clones; around four fifths are singletons. This clone ranks as large. The specimen was unsorted PBMCs, collected 1.8 years before starting antiretroviral therapy. The rearrangement links TRBV7-2 to TRBJ2-1; D is unresolved. The sequence was collected from a man between 35 and 55 years old with HIV. Here the CDR3 DNA reads TGTGCCAGCAGCTTAACAGCCCCGGGCAATGAGCAGTTCTTC. Translation gives CASSLTAPGNEQFF.